This T cell receptor beta chain was identified in a study of T cell changes during pregnancy in multiple sclerosis. The CDR3 loop spans 19 amino acids. In germline, CDR1 is ENHRY, CDR2 SYGVKD. J was trimmed by 7 bases and V by 0 bases; bases with no gene match: 14. Sequencing used immunoSEQ multiplex PCR; TCRdb keeps in-frame clones, though not all of them. The sample has approximately 100,000 clones, almost 95% seen once; the top ten hold 2% to 2.5%. The table lists this clone with a count of one. J is TRBJ2-1 and V is TRBV10-3, with 11 bases fitting TRBD2. This receptor was identified in a female donor with multiple sclerosis, enrolled in a pregnancy study. The specimen comprised peripheral blood, sampled in the third trimester of pregnancy. CDR3 DNA sequence: TGTGCCATCAGTGAGTCACCCCTAGCTAGCGGGAGGTTTGGGAATGAGCAGTTCTTC. Its translation: CAISESPLASGRFGNEQFF.